The 28 T cell receptor beta chains presented below share a single source sample, sequenced in a study of OX40 agonist ivuxolimab in advanced cancers. Sequencing used immunoSEQ multiplex PCR; TCRdb keeps in-frame clones, though not all of them. The sample has 82,000 or so clones; 75% to 90% are singletons. The material sequenced was CD4+ or CD8+ T cells sorted from blood, taken in a trial of the OX40 agonist ivuxolimab. The receptors were sampled from an adult with an advanced solid tumor such as melanoma, head and neck, liver or kidney cancer.

The chain uses TRBV2 and TRBJ2-1; either TRBD1 or TRBD2 may fit D (5 bases each). The CDR3 consists of 14 residues. The germline V gene has CDR1 SNHLY and CDR2 FYNNEI. The V end was cut by 6 bases, the J end by 7 bases, with 16 bases between. The CDR3 region is CASRVPGPTNEQFF. The CDR3 DNA reads as TGTGCCAGCAGAGTCCCGGGGCCAACTAATGAGCAGTTCTTC. Supplemented by reference TRBV2 and TRBJ2-1, the full variable domain reads EPEVTQTPSHQVTQMGQEVILRCVPISNHLYFYWYRQILGQKVEFLVSFYNNEISEKSEIFDDQFSVERPDGSNFTLKIRSTKLEDSAMYFCASRVPGPTNEQFFGPGTRLTVL.

The rearrangement joins TRBV5-1 to TRBJ2-7; no definite D call. Trimming removed 4 bases at V and 2 bases at J, with 10 bases between. Germline V gene sequence: CDR1 SGHRS, CDR2 YFSETQ. CDR3 size: 13 residues. The chain's CDR3 is CASSTGWAYEQYF. CDR3 sequence (DNA): TGCGCCAGCAGCACGGGCTGGGCCTACGAGCAGTACTTC.

This chain connects TRBV6-1 to TRBJ1-2; no definite D call. The CDR3 loop spans 13 amino acids. Germline lookup yields CDR1 MNHNS and CDR2 SASEGT. The germline V and J ends were trimmed by 6 bases and 1 base, with 9 bases remaining between them. CDR3 DNA sequence: TGTGCCAGCAGGAAACAGATTAACTATGGCTACACCTTC. Translation: CASRKQINYGYTF.

CDR3 DNA sequence: TGTGCCAGCAGCCAGGGACAGAGCTCCTATAATTCACCCCTCCACTTT. This sequence encodes CASSQGQSSYNSPLHF. This chain uses TRBV6-6 with TRBJ1-6; the match to TRBD1 covers 7 bases. The CDR3 spans 16 residues. The germline CDR1 and CDR2 sequences are MNHNY and SVGAGI (reference sequence). Germline trimming cut 6 bases from V and 0 bases from J; bases unmatched to any gene: 5.

The chain links TRBV6-1 to TRBJ1-2; no clear D. The CDR3 contains 12 residues. Germline V gene lookup returns CDR1 MNHNS and CDR2 SASEGT. Trimming shortened V by 3 bases and J by 7 bases, and 9 bases separated the two germline ends. The CDR3 nucleotides are TGTGCCAGCAGTGATGCCCCGGGTGGCTACACCTTC. Amino acids: CASSDAPGGYTF.

The chain couples TRBV10-1 to TRBJ2-3; D remains unclear. With 4 bases removed from V and 8 bases from J, the gap between germline ends came to 10 bases. Germline loops: CDR1 WNHNN, CDR2 SYGVQD (reference sequence). The CDR3 is made up of 12 amino acids. In DNA form, the CDR3 reads TGCGCCAGCAGTGTACCCAATGGTACGCAGTATTTT. The encoded protein is CASSVPNGTQYF.

This chain joins TRBV2 and TRBJ1-6; D gene uncertain. V lost 6 bases and J 0 bases, leaving 3 bases between the germline ends. This CDR3 is 13 amino acids long. Germline V gene sequence: CDR1 SNHLY, CDR2 FYNNEI. The CDR3 DNA reads as TGTGCCAGCAGGGGCTCCTATAATTCACCCCTCCACTTT. It encodes CASRGSYNSPLHF.

J is TRBJ2-5 and V is TRBV11-2; D unclear. This CDR3 contains 15 residues. Trimming pared 5 bases from V and 3 bases from J, leaving 16 bases between. Germline values: CDR1 SGHAT, CDR2 FQNNGV. This CDR3 is CASSPQESVKETQYF. The CDR3 DNA is TGTGCCAGCAGCCCCCAAGAGTCCGTGAAAGAGACCCAGTACTTC.

J is TRBJ1-1 and V is TRBV18; D call uncertain. The CDR3 has 15 amino acids. The germline V gene encodes CDR1 KGHSH and CDR2 LQKENI. V was clipped by 2 bases and J by 1 base, with 11 bases between them. This chain's CDR3 is CASSPIGLRNTEAFF. CDR3 sequence (DNA): TGTGCCAGCTCACCAATAGGGTTGAGGAACACTGAAGCTTTCTTT.

This chain links TRBV29-1 with TRBJ2-2, with 9 nucleotides matching TRBD1. The CDR3 has 16 residues. Germline CDR1 SQVTM, CDR2 ANQGSEA. V trimming: 7 bases; J trimming: 4 bases; junction bases outside the gene matches: 13. CDR3 protein: CSATNAGTGLTGELFF. The CDR3, as DNA: TGCAGCGCGACCAACGCCGGGACAGGGCTCACCGGGGAGCTGTTTTTT.

The chain links TRBV9 to TRBJ1-4; TRBD1 matches 8 bases. The CDR3 extends over 15 amino acids. Germline CDR1 SGDLS, CDR2 YYNGEE. J lost 12 bases, V lost 0 bases, and 10 bases had no gene match. CDR3 loop: CASSVDLPGRGQLFF. The CDR3 DNA reads TGTGCCAGCAGCGTAGATCTCCCAGGCAGGGGGCAACTGTTTTTT. Drawing the rest from reference TRBV9 and TRBJ1-4, the complete variable domain is DSGVTQTPKHLITATGQRVTLRCSPRSGDLSVYWYQQSLDQGLQFLIQYYNGEERAKGNILERFSAQQFPDLHSELNLSSLELGDSALYFCASSVDLPGRGQLFFGSGTQLSVL.

The V call is TRBV7-9, the J call TRBJ2-3; perhaps TRBD2 as D (6 bases). The CDR3 is 14 amino acids. In germline, CDR1 is SEHNR, CDR2 FQNEAQ (reference sequence). V was pared by 2 bases and J by 5 bases, with 11 bases between. The CDR3 loop reads CASSLFGGKDTQYF. CDR3 sequence (DNA): TGTGCCAGCAGCTTATTCGGGGGTAAAGATACGCAGTATTTT.

The chain couples TRBV12-5 to TRBJ1-1, with 7 positions matching TRBD1. V dropped 2 bases and J dropped 0; count of bases not matched to a gene: 9. The CDR3 is 17 residues long. Germline-derived CDR1 and CDR2 are LGHNT and FRNRAP. The CDR3 region has the DNA TGTGCTAGTGGTTTGACAGGACAGGTTGGGATGAACACTGAAGCTTTCTTT. Residues: CASGLTGQVGMNTEAFF.

This chain connects TRBV4-2 to TRBJ1-1, with 7 bases fitting TRBD1. Germline trimming cut 5 bases from V and 4 bases from J; bases unmatched to any gene: 4. Per germline, CDR1 LGHNA and CDR2 YNFKEQ. There are 13 residues in the CDR3. CDR3 protein: CASSVGGITEAFF. CDR3 bases: TGTGCCAGCAGCGTAGGGGGCATCACTGAAGCTTTCTTT.

As for this clone: A much bigger clone sits one base away, suggesting this may be a read error. The chain uses TRBV7-3 and TRBJ1-2, with TRBD1 identical over 8 bases. CDR1 is SGHTA and CDR2 is FQGTGA in the germline V gene. The CDR3 is made up of 14 amino acids. V dropped 5 bases and J dropped 8; count of bases not matched to a gene: 10. The CDR3 spells CASSPRGLSGGYTF. The CDR3, as DNA: TGTGCCAGCAGCCCCAGGGGGCTGAGCGGAGGCTACACCTTC. Based on the CDR3 plus reference TRBV7-3 and TRBJ1-2, the full variable domain is GAGVSQTPSNKVTEKGKYVELRCDPISGHTALYWYRQSLGQGPEFLIYFQGTGAADDSGLPNDRFFAVRPEGSVSTLKIQRTERGDSAVYLCASSPRGLSGGYTFGSGTRLTVV.

The chain combines TRBV6-6 with TRBJ1-1; 8 positions match TRBD1. V shed 5 bases and J 5 bases; nucleotides not matched to a gene: 7. Germline CDR1 is MNHNY and CDR2 is SVGAGI (reference sequence). The CDR3 covers 14 residues. The CDR3 DNA is TGTGCCAGCAGTCCCAGGGGGCTCGAGACTGAAGCTTTCTTT. Translation: CASSPRGLETEAFF.

The chain carries TRBV15 and TRBJ1-2; TRBD1 matches at 7 bases. The CDR3 length is 12 residues. J lost 10 bases, V lost 5 bases, and 7 bases had no gene match. Germline V gene lookup returns CDR1 LNHNV and CDR2 YYDKDF (reference sequence). This CDR3 reads CATSGDRAFYTF. DNA for the CDR3: TGTGCCACCAGCGGCGACAGGGCCTTCTACACCTTC.

The chain employs TRBV4-1 and TRBJ2-5; 7 bases map to TRBD1. The V and J ends lost 1 base and 4 bases, in that order; junction bases with no gene match: 9. This CDR3 has 16 residues. From germline, CDR1 is MGHRA and CDR2 YSYEKL. This CDR3 is CASSQGDRVLRETQYF. CDR3 bases: TGCGCCAGCAGCCAAGGCGACAGGGTCTTGCGAGAGACCCAGTACTTC.

V and J are TRBV30 and TRBJ1-2; tentatively, D is TRBD1 (5 bases). The V gene's germline CDR1 is GTSNPN and CDR2 SVGIG (reference sequence). V was pared by 4 bases and J by 6 bases, with 18 bases between. This CDR3 comprises 14 residues. The chain's CDR3 is CAWTVRGRAHGYTF. DNA of the CDR3: TGTGCCTGGACCGTAAGGGGCAGGGCCCATGGCTACACCTTC.

The chain couples TRBV25-1 to TRBJ1-6; no clear D gene. V was pared by 5 bases and J by 3 bases, with 8 bases between. The germline CDR1 and CDR2 sequences are MGHDK and SYGVNS. The CDR3 loop spans 14 amino acids. CDR3 amino acids: CASSSGNYNSPLHF. DNA for the CDR3: TGTGCCAGCAGTTCAGGAAACTATAATTCACCCCTCCACTTT.

CDR3 loop: CASSDRAGTSADTQYF. The CDR3 coding sequence is TGTGCCAGCAGTGACCGGGCGGGCACCTCCGCGGATACGCAGTATTTT. The chain recombines TRBV25-1 with TRBJ2-3; perhaps TRBD2 as D (5 bases). Trimming cost V 3 bases and J 6 bases, with 19 bases left between them. Germline CDR1 MGHDK, CDR2 SYGVNS. The CDR3 contains 16 residues.

The chain links TRBV6-6 to TRBJ2-1; 7 nucleotides match TRBD2. Germline V gene sequence: CDR1 MNHNY, CDR2 SVGAGI (reference sequence). The junction had 4 bases not matched to a gene; V was cut back by 5 bases and J by 3 bases. This CDR3 has 14 amino acids. The CDR3 sequence is CASSLAEGYNEQFF. CDR3 nucleotide sequence: TGTGCCAGCAGTCTAGCGGAAGGCTACAATGAGCAGTTCTTC.

V gene TRBV5-1 combines with J gene TRBJ1-4; 9 bases are a match to TRBD1. The CDR3 contains 18 residues. Germline V lookup: CDR1 SGHRS, CDR2 YFSETQ. V gave up 4 bases and J gave up 7 bases; unmatched junction bases: 17. The CDR3 nucleotides are TGCGCCAGCAGCCGTACGGGAGACCTGGGACAGGGCGGTGAAAAACTGTTTTTT. Its translation: CASSRTGDLGQGGEKLFF.

The chain employs TRBV28 and TRBJ2-7; maybe TRBD1 (6 bases). Trimming pared 3 bases from V and 0 bases from J, leaving 9 bases between. The V gene's germline CDR1 is MDHEN and CDR2 SYDVKM. The CDR3 totals 14 residues. CDR3 region: CASSFPGHSYEQYF. Here the CDR3 DNA reads TGTGCCAGCAGTTTTCCGGGACACTCCTACGAGCAGTACTTC.

The chain has TRBV7-2 and TRBJ2-3, with TRBD2 as a possible D gene (7 bases). The CDR3 has 17 residues. V gave up 6 bases and J gave up 0 bases, with 19 bases separating them. In germline, CDR1 is SGHTA, CDR2 FQGNSA. CDR3 in amino acids: CASRGGGRFLSTDTQYF. The CDR3 coding sequence is TGTGCCAGCAGAGGGGGGGGCCGCTTCCTGAGCACAGATACGCAGTATTTT.

The chain recombines TRBV9 with TRBJ2-5; 8 bases are shared with TRBD2. This CDR3 is 15 amino acids long. V gave up 0 bases and J gave up 3 bases; unmatched junction bases: 4. Germline-derived CDR1 and CDR2 are SGDLS and YYNGEE. CDR3 amino acids: CASSVAGGAKETQYF. The CDR3 DNA follows: TGTGCCAGCAGCGTAGCCGGGGGGGCAAAAGAGACCCAGTACTTC.

The rearrangement joins TRBV9 to TRBJ2-3, with 10 bases aligning to TRBD2. Trimming took 0 bases from V and 2 from J; bases not matched to a gene: 6. This CDR3 comprises 17 residues. The germline gives CDR1 SGDLS, CDR2 YYNGEE. Written as DNA, the CDR3 is TGTGCCAGCAGCGTAGGGGTTAGCGGGGGGAACACAGATACGCAGTATTTT. Residues: CASSVGVSGGNTDTQYF. Drawing the rest from reference TRBV9 and TRBJ2-3, the complete variable domain is DSGVTQTPKHLITATGQRVTLRCSPRSGDLSVYWYQQSLDQGLQFLIQYYNGEERAKGNILERFSAQQFPDLHSELNLSSLELGDSALYFCASSVGVSGGNTDTQYFGPGTRLTVL.

This chain uses TRBV5-1 with TRBJ2-7; D possibly uses TRBD1 or TRBD2 (5 bases each). The CDR3 has 13 amino acids. CDR1 is SGHRS, CDR2 YFSETQ, per germline. Trimming cost V 5 bases and J 6 bases, with 15 bases left between them. This CDR3 reads CASRGRGVSEQYF. CDR3 bases: TGCGCCAGCAGGGGACGGGGAGTAAGCGAGCAGTACTTC.